The 5 T cell receptor beta chains below come from one sample, sequenced in a study of shared T cell receptors in the human thymus. Measured with immunoSEQ multiplex PCR; TCRdb has only the in-frame clones, and not every one. The sample contains over 350,000 clones, roughly 94% of which appear only once. The specimen was thymocytes. These receptors came from a human donor.

This chain links TRBV30 with TRBJ2-7, with D perhaps TRBD2 (6 bases). The V end lost 2 bases, the J end lost 2 bases, and 13 bases lay between the germline ends. The CDR3 length is 14 residues. Germline V lookup: CDR1 GTSNPN, CDR2 SVGIG (reference sequence). Here the CDR3 reads CAWSSGWETYEQYF. For the CDR3, the DNA is TGTGCCTGGAGTAGCGGGTGGGAAACCTACGAGCAGTACTTC.

The V and J genes are TRBV30 and TRBJ1-2; D gene ambiguous. With 4 bases removed from V and 5 bases from J, the gap between germline ends came to 8 bases. The CDR3 has 11 amino acids. Germline CDR1 is GTSNPN and CDR2 is SVGIG (reference sequence). The CDR3 nucleotides are TGTGCCTGGAACGGAGGATATGGCTACACCTTC. It encodes CAWNGGYGYTF.

The gene calls are TRBV18 and TRBJ2-1; 10 positions match TRBD2. The CDR3 loop spans 16 amino acids. With 3 bases clipped from V and 6 bases from J, the junction kept 8 bases outside the gene matches. Germline V CDR1 and CDR2: KGHSH, LQKENI. The CDR3: CASSPRRTSGFNEQFF. The CDR3 DNA reads TGTGCCAGCTCACCCCGTAGGACTAGCGGTTTCAATGAGCAGTTCTTC.

The chain carries TRBV11-2 and TRBJ2-1; D is possibly TRBD2 (5 bases). This CDR3 spans 15 amino acids. The V gene's germline CDR1 is SGHAT and CDR2 FQNNGV. V shed 0 bases and J shed 8 bases, with 14 bases lying between them. Here the CDR3 DNA reads TGTGCCAGCAGCTTAGACCCGGGAAATGGTGATGAGCAGTTCTTC. It specifies CASSLDPGNGDEQFF.

The rearrangement links TRBV5-1 to TRBJ1-2; D is unclear. Trimming took 3 bases from V and 6 from J, leaving 12 bases between them. CDR3 size: 13 residues. In germline, CDR1 is SGHRS, CDR2 YFSETQ. The CDR3 DNA sequence: TGCGCCAGCAGCTCGGAGAGAATGAATGGCTACACCTTC. Its protein is CASSSERMNGYTF. Complete variable domain (other parts from reference TRBV5-1 and TRBJ1-2): KAGVTQTPRYLIKTRGQQVTLSCSPISGHRSVSWYQQTPGQGLQFLFEYFSETQRNKGNFPGRFSGRQFSNSRSEMNVSTLELGDSALYLCASSSERMNGYTFGSGTRLTVV.